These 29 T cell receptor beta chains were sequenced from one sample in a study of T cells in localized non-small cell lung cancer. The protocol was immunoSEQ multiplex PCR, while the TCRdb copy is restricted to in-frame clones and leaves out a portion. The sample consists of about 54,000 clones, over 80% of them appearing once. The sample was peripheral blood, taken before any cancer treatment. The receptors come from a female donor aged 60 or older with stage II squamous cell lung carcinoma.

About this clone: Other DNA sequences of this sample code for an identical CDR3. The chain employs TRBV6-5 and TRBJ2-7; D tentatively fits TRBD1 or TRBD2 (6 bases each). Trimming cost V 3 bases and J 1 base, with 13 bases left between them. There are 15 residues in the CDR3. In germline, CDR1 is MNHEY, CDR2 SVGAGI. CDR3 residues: CASSYGGLGSYEQYF. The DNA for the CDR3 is TGTGCCAGCAGTTATGGGGGGCTAGGGTCCTACGAGCAGTACTTC.

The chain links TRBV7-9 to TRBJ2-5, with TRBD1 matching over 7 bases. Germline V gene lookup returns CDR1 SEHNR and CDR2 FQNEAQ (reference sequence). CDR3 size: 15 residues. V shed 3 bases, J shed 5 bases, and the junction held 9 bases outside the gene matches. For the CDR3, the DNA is TGTGCCAGCAGCTTCTCGACAGGGTTCGGGGAGACCCAGTACTTC. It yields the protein CASSFSTGFGETQYF.

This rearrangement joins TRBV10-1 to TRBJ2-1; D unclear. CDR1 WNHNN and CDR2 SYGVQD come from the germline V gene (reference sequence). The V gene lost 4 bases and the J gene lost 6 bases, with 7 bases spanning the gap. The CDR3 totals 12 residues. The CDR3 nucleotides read TGCGCCAGCAGTGGAACACGCAATGAGCAGTTCTTC. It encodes CASSGTRNEQFF.

This CDR3 reads CASSSPGEVGSPLHF. In DNA form, the CDR3 reads TGTGCCAGCAGCTCCCCAGGGGAAGTAGGTTCACCCCTCCACTTT. V usage is TRBV7-2 and J usage is TRBJ1-6; possibly TRBD1 for D (6 bases). With 4 bases removed from V and 9 bases from J, the gap between germline ends came to 16 bases. In germline, CDR1 is SGHTA, CDR2 FQGNSA. This CDR3 has 15 amino acids. Variable domain in full (rest from reference TRBV7-2 and TRBJ1-6): GAGVSQSPSNKVTEKGKDVELRCDPISGHTALYWYRQSLGQGLEFLIYFQGNSAPDKSGLPSDRFSAERTGGSVSTLTIQRTQQEDSAVYLCASSSPGEVGSPLHFGNGTRLTVT.

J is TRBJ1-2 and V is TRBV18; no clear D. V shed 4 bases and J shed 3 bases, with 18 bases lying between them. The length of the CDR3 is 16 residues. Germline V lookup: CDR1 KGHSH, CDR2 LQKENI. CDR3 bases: TGTGCCAGCTCACAAACCCTTGCAGCGGGAGACTATGGCTACACCTTC. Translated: CASSQTLAAGDYGYTF.

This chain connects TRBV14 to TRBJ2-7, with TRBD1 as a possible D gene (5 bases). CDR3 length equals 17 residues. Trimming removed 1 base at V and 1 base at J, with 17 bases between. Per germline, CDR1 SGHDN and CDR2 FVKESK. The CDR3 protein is CASSQARVGVRSYEQYF. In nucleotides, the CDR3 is TGTGCCAGCAGCCAAGCACGAGTAGGGGTACGATCCTACGAGCAGTACTTC. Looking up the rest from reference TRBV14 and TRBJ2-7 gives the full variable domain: EAGVTQFPSHSVIEKGQTVTLRCDPISGHDNLYWYRRVMGKEIKFLLHFVKESKQDESGMPNNRFLAERTGGTYSTLKVQPAELEDSGVYFCASSQARVGVRSYEQYFGPGTRLTVT.

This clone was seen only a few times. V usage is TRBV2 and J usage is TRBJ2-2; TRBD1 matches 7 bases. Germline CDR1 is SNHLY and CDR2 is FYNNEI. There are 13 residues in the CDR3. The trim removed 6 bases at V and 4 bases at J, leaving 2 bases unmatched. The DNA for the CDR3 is TGTGCCAGCAGGACAGGGTCCACCGGGGAGCTGTTTTTT. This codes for CASRTGSTGELFF. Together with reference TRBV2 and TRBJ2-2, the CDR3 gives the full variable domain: EPEVTQTPSHQVTQMGQEVILRCVPISNHLYFYWYRQILGQKVEFLVSFYNNEISEKSEIFDDQFSVERPDGSNFTLKIRSTKLEDSAMYFCASRTGSTGELFFGEGSRLTVL.

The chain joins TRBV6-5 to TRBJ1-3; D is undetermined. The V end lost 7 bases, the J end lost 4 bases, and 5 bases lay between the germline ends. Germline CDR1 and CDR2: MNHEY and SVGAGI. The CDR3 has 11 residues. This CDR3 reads CASTNGNTIYF. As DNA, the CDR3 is TGTGCCAGCACGAACGGAAACACCATATATTTT.

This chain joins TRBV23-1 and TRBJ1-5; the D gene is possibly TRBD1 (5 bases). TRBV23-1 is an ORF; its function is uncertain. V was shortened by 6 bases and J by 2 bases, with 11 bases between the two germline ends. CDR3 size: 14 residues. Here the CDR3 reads CASRRDCRNQPQHF. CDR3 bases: TGCGCCAGCAGGCGGGACTGCCGCAATCAGCCCCAGCATTTT.

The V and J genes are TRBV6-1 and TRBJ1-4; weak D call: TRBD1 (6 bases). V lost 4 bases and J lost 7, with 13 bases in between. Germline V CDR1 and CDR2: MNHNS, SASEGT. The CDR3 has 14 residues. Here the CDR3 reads CASSARWGREKLFF. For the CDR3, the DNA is TGTGCCAGCAGTGCGCGATGGGGGCGTGAAAAACTGTTTTTT.

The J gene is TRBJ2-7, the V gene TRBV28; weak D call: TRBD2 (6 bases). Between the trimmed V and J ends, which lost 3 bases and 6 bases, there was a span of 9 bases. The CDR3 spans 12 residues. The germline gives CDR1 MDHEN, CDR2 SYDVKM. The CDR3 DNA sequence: TGTGCCAGCAGTTTTAGGAGGGGCGAGCAGTACTTC. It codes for CASSFRRGEQYF.

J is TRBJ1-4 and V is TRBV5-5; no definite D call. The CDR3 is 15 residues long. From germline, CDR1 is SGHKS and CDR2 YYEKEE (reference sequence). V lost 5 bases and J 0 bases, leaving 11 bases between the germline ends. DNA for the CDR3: TGTGCCAGCAGTACCTCGGGAGCAACTAATGAAAAACTGTTTTTT. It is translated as CASSTSGATNEKLFF.

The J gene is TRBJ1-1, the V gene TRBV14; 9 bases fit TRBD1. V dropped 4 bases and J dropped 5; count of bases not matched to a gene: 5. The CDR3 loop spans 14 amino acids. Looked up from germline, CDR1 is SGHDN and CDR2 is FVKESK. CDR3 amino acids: CASSPYRGQTEAFF. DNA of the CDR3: TGTGCCAGCAGCCCTTACAGGGGGCAGACTGAAGCTTTCTTT.

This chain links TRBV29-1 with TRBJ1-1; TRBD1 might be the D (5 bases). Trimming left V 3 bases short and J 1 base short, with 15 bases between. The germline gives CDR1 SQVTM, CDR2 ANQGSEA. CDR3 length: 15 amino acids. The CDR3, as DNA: TGCAGCGTTGATGGCGAGGGCAGGGAGAACACTGAAGCTTTCTTT. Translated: CSVDGEGRENTEAFF.

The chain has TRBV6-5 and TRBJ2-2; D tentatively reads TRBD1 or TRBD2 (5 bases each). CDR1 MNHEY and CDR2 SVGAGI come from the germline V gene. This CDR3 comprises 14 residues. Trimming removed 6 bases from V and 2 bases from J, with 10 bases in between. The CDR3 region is CASRRDHNTGELFF. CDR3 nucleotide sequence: TGTGCCAGCAGAAGGGACCATAACACCGGGGAGCTGTTTTTT.

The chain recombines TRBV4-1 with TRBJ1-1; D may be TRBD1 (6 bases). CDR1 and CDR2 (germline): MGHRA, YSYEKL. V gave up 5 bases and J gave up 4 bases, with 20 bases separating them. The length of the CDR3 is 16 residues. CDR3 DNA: TGCGCCAGCAGCTCCCGAGGGGGAAGTCAGCGCACTGAAGCTTTCTTT. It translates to CASSSRGGSQRTEAFF.

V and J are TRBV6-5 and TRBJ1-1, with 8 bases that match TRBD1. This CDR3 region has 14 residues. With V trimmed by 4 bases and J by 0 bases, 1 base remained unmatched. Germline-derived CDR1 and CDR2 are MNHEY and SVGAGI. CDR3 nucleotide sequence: TGTGCCAGCAGTTTGGACAGGGTGAACACTGAAGCTTTCTTT. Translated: CASSLDRVNTEAFF.

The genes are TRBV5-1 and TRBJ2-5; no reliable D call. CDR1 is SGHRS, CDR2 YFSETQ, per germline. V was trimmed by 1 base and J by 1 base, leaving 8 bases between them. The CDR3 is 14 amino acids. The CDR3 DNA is TGCGCCAGCAGCTTGTCAGGCCCCCAAGAGACCCAGTACTTC. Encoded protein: CASSLSGPQETQYF.

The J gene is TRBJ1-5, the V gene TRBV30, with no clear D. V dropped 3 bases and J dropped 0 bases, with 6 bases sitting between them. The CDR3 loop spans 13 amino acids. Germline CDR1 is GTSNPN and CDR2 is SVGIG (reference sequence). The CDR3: CAWSPDSNQPQHF. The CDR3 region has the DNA TGTGCCTGGAGCCCCGATAGCAATCAGCCCCAGCATTTT. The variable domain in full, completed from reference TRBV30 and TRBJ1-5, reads SQTIHQWPATLVQPVGSPLSLECTVEGTSNPNLYWYRQAAGRGLQLLFYSVGIGQISSEVPQNLSASRPQDRQFILSSKKLLLSDSGFYLCAWSPDSNQPQHFGDGTRLSIL.

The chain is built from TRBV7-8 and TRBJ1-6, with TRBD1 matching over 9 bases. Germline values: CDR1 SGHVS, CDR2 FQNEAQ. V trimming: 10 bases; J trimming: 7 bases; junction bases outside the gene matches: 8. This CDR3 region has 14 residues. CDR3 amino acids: CATLGTGPNSPLHF. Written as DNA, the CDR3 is TGTGCCACCCTTGGGACAGGGCCAAATTCACCCCTCCACTTT.

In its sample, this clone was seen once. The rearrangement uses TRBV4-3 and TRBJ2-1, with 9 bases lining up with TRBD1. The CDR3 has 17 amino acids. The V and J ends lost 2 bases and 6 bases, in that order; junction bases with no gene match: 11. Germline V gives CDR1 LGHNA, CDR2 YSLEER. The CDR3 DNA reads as TGCGCCAGCAGCCAATTTCTCCTCGGGACAGGGCGCAATGAGCAGTTCTTC. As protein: CASSQFLLGTGRNEQFF.

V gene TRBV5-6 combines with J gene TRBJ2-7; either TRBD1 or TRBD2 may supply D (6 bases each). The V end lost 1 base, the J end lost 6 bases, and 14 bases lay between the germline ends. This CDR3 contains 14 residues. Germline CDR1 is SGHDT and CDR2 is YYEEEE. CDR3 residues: CASSLKAWGAEQYF. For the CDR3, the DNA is TGTGCCAGCAGCTTGAAGGCTTGGGGGGCCGAGCAGTACTTC. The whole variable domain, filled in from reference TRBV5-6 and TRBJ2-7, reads DAGVTQSPTHLIKTRGQQVTLRCSPKSGHDTVSWYQQALGQGPQFIFQYYEEEERQRGNFPDRFSGHQFPNYSSELNVNALLLGDSALYLCASSLKAWGAEQYFGPGTRLTVT.

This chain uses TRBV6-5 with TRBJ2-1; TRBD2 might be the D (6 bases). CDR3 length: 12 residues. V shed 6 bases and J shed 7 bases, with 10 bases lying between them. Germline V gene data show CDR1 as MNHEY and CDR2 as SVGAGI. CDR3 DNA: TGTGCCAGCAGCGGAGGGAGGAATGAGCAGTTCTTC. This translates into CASSGGRNEQFF.

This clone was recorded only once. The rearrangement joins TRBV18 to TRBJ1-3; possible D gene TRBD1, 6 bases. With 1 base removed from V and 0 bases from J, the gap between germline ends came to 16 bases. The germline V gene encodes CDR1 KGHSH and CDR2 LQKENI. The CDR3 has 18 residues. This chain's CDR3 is CASSPLGSRGSSGNTIYF. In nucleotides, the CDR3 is TGTGCCAGCTCACCACTCGGTTCGAGGGGGAGCTCTGGAAACACCATATATTTT.

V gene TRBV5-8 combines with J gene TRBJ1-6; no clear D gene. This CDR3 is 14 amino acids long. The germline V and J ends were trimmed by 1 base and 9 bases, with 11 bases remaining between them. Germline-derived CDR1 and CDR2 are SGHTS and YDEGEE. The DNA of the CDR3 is TGTGCCAGCAGCTTGAGCCGCGGTGGTTCACCCCTCCACTTT. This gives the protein CASSLSRGGSPLHF.

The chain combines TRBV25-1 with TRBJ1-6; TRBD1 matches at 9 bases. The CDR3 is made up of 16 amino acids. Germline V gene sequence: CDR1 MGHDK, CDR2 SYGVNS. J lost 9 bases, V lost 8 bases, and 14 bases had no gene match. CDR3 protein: CASGNCRDRVSSPLHF. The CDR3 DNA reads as TGTGCCAGCGGGAATTGCCGGGACAGGGTAAGTTCACCCCTCCACTTT. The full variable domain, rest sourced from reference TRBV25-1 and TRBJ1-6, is EADIYQTPRYLVIGTGKKITLECSQTMGHDKMYWYQQDPGMELHLIHYSYGVNSTEKGDLSSESTVSRIRTEHFPLTLESARPSHTSQYLCASGNCRDRVSSPLHFGNGTRLTVT.

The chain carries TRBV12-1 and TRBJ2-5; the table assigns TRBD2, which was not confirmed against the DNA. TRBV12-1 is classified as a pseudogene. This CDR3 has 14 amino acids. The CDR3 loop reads CASSPTGGPETQYF. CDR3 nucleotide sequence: TGTGCCAGCAGCCCAACGGGGGGGCCAGAGACCCAGTACTTC.

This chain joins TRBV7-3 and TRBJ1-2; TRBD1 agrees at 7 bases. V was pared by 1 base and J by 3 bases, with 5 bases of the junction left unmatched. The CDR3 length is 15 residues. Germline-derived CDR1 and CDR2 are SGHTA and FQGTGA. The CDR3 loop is CASSLRGGRDYGYTF. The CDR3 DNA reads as TGTGCCAGCAGCTTAAGAGGGGGCCGTGACTATGGCTACACCTTC.

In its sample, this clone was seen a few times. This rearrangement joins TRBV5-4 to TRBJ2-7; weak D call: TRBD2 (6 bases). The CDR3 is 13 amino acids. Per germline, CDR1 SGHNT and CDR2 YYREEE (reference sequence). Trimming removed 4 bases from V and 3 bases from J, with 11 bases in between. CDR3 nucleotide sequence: TGTGCCAGCAGCCCGAGGAGGGGCTACGAGCAGTACTTC. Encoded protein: CASSPRRGYEQYF.